In its sample, the clone carrying this T cell receptor (beta chain) was seen many times. The antigen remains undetermined. By 5'RACE template switching, TCR cDNA was produced, with a universal primer site and UMIs added in the process. TCRdb itself ran the 5' RACE reads through MiXCR, one entry per CDR3 protein. The data show 250,000 to 350,000 distinct CDR3 sequences, around 7% seen once. This CDR3 region has 12 residues. In germline, CDR1 is SEHNR, CDR2 FQNEAQ (reference sequence). Trimming removed 0 bases from V and 9 bases from J, with 6 bases in between. This entry belongs to a study of T cells after yellow fever vaccination. Overall study findings and caveats: Peak timing came faster in the weaker secondary response, day 5 versus 15. FACS-sorted repertoires could contain abundant clonotypes contaminating from the bulk population. At under 97% for CD4 and 88% for CD8, most primary-vaccination clones showed up again after the booster.

The receptor was isolated from a man between 18 and 35 years old who received the YFV17D yellow fever vaccine. This sequence joins TRBV7-9 and TRBJ2-1; D gene ambiguous. Source: PBMCs, taken approximately 47 days after the first yellow fever vaccination. Written as DNA, the CDR3 is TGTGCCAGCAGCTTAGCGCCATTTGAGCAGTTCTTC. Protein sequence: CASSLAPFEQFF. Together with reference TRBV7-9 and TRBJ2-1, the CDR3 gives the full variable domain: DTGVSQNPRHKITKRGQNVTFRCDPISEHNRLYWYRQTLGQGPEFLTYFQNEAQLEKSRLLSDRFSAERPKGSFSTLEIQRTEQGDSAMYLCASSLAPFEQFFGPGTRLTVL.